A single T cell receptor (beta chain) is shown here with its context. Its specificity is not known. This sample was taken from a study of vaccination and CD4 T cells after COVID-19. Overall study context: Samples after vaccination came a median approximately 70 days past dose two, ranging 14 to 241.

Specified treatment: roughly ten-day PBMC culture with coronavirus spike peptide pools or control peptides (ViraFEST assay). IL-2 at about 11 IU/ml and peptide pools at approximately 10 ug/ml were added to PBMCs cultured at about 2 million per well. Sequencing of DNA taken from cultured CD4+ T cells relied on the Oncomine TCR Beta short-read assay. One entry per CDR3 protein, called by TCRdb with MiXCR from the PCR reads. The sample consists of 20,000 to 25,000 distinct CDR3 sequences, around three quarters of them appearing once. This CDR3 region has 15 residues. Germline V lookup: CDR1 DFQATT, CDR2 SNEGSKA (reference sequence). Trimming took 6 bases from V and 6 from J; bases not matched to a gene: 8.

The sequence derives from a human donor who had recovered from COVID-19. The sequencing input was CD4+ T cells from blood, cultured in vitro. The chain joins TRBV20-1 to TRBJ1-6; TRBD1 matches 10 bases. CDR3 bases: TGCAGTGCCCACAGGTGGGACAGGGGTAATTCACCCCTCCACTTT. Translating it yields CSAHRWDRGNSPLHF.